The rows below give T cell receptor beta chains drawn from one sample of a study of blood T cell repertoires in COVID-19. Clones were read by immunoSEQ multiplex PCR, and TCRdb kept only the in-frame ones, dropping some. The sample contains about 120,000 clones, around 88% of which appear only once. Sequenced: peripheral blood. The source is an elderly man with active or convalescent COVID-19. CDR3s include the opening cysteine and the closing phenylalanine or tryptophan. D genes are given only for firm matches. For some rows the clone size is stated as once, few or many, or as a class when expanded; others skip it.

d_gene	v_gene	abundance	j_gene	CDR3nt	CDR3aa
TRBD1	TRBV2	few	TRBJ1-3	TGTGCCAGCACGGGACAGGGTAGCTCTGGAAACACCATATATTTT	CASTGQGSSGNTIYF
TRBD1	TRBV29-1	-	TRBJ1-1	TGCAGCGTTGGGACAGGGGGCTGGGGGAACACTGAAGCTTTCTTT	CSVGTGGWGNTEAFF
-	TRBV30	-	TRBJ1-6	TGTGCCTGGATCCCGACAGGAACGAGTTCACCCCTCCACTTT	CAWIPTGTSSPLHF
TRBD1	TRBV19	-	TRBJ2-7	TGTGCCAGTAGTAGGGACAGGGGGGACGAGCAGTACTTC	CASSRDRGDEQYF
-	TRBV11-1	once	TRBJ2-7	TGTGCCAGCAGCCCTCCGGACAGCTACGAGCAGTACTTC	CASSPPDSYEQYF
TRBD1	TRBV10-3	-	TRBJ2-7	TGTGCCATCAGCTCGATCCGGGACAGGGGGCCGGGAGAGCAGTACTTC	CAISSIRDRGPGEQYF
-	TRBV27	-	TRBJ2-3	TGTGCCAGCAGTTTCTATACCGCAGATACGCAGTATTTT	CASSFYTADTQYF
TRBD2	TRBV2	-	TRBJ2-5	TGTGCCAGCAGTGACGGGCGGGGGGCGACCCAGTACTTC	CASSDGRGATQYF
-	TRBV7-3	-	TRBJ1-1	TGTGCCAGCAGCTCACAGGGTCCCACTGAAGCTTTCTTT	CASSSQGPTEAFF
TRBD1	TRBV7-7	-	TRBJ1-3	TGTGCTAGCAGCCCGGGACAGGAGAGCTCTGGAAACACCATATATTTT	CASSPGQESSGNTIYF
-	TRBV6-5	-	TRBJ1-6	TGTGCCAGCAGTTTCGGACAGCGCAATTCACCCCTCCACTTT	CASSFGQRNSPLHF
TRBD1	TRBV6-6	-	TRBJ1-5	TGTGCCAGCAGTATACAGGGGGGCAGCAATCAGCCCCAGCATTTT	CASSIQGGSNQPQHF
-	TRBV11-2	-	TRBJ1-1	TGTGCCAGCAGCTTGGCGGGGTATGAAGCTTTCTTT	CASSLAGYEAFF
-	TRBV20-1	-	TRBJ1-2	TGCAGTGCTAGTTCTGGGAGGATAGTTAACTATGGCTACACCTTC	CSASSGRIVNYGYTF
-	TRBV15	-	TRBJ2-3	TGTGCCACCAGCAGAGGAGGAGGGACAGCAAGCACAGATACGCAGTATTTT	CATSRGGGTASTDTQYF
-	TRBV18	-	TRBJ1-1	TGTGCCAGCTCATCGATGGCTGCGGGTGGGAACACTGAAGCTTTCTTT	CASSSMAAGGNTEAFF
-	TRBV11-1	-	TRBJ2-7	TGTGCCAGCAGCTTAGCGCAATCACAGACCGCAAGCTCCTACGAGCAGTACTTC	CASSLAQSQTASSYEQYF
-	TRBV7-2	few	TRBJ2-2	TGTGCCAGCAGCCTCTACAGGATGAACACCGGGGAGCTGTTTTTT	CASSLYRMNTGELFF
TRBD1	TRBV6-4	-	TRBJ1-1	TGTGCCAGCAGTCCAACCCAGACAGGGGCGGTGACTTTCTTT	CASSPTQTGAVTFF
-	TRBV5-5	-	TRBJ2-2	TGTGCCAGCAGCTCCGTCGGAGGCACCGGGGAGCTGTTTTTT	CASSSVGGTGELFF
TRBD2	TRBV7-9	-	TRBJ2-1	TGTGCCAGCAGGGTCGGGGGGGGCTCCTACAATGAGCAGTTCTTC	CASRVGGGSYNEQFF
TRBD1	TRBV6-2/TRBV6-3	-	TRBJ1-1	TGTGCCAGCAGTTGGGGGACAGGGGGCACTGAAGCTTTCTTT	CASSWGTGGTEAFF